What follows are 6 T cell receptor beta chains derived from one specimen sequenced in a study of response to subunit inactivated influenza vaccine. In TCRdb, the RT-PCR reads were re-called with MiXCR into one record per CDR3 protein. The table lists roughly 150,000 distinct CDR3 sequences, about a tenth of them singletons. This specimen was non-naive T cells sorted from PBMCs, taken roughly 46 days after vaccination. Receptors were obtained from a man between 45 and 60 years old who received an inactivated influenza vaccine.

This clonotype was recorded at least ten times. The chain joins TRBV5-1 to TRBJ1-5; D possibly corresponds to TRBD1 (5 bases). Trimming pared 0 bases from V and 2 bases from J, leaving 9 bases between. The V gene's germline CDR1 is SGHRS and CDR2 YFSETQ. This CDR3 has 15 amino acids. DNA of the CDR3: TGCGCCAGCAGCTTGGGGCAGGGTGGCAATCAGCCCCAGCATTTT. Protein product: CASSLGQGGNQPQHF.

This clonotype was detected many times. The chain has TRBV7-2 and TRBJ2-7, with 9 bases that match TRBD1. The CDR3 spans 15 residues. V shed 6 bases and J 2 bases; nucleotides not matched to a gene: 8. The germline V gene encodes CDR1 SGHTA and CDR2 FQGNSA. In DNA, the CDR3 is TGTGCCAGCAGTTACGACAGGGGGGTTACCTACGAGCAGTACTTC. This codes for CASSYDRGVTYEQYF. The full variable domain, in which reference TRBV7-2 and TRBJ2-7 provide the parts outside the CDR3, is GAGVSQSPSNKVTEKGKDVELRCDPISGHTALYWYRQSLGQGLEFLIYFQGNSAPDKSGLPSDRFSAERTGGSVSTLTIQRTQQEDSAVYLCASSYDRGVTYEQYFGPGTRLTVT.

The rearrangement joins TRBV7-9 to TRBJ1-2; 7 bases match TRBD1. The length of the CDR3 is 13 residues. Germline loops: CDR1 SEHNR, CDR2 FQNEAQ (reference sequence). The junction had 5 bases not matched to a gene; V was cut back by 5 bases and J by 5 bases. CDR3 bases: TGTGCCAGCAGCGTGGGACAGAATTATGGCTACACCTTC. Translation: CASSVGQNYGYTF.

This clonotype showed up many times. DNA of the CDR3: TGTGCCAGCAGCCTTCAAGCGGGGGGGTTCTACAATGAGCAGTTCTTC. Amino acids: CASSLQAGGFYNEQFF. The gene calls are TRBV7-2 and TRBJ2-1; 10 nucleotides agree with TRBD2. With V trimmed by 5 bases and J by 3 bases, 7 bases remained unmatched. The CDR3 is 16 residues long. Germline-derived CDR1 and CDR2 are SGHTA and FQGNSA.

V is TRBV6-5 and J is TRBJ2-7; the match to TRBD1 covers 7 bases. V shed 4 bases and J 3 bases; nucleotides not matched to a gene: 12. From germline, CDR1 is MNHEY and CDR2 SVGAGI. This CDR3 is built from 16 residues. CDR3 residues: CASSLNRDSVFYEQYF. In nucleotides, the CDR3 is TGTGCCAGCAGTTTAAACCGGGACAGCGTCTTCTACGAGCAGTACTTC.

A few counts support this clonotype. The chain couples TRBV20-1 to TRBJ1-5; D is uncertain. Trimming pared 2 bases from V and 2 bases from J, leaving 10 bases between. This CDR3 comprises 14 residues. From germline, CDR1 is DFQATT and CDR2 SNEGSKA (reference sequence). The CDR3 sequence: CSARREGGNQPQHF. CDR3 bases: TGCAGTGCTAGAAGGGAGGGTGGCAATCAGCCCCAGCATTTT.